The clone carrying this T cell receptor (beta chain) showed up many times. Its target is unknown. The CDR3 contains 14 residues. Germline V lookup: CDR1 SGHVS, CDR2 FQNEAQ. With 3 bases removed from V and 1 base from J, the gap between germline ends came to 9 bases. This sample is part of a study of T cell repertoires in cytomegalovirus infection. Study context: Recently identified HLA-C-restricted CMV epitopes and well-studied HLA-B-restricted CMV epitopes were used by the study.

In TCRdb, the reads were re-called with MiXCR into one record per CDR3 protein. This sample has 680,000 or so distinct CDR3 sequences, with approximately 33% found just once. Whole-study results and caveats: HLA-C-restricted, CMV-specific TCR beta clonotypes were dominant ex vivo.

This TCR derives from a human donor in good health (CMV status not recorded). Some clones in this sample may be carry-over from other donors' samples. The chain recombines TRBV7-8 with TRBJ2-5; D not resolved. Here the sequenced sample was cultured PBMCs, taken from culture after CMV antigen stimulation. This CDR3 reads CASSFTVPQETQYF. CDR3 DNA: TGTGCCAGCAGCTTTACGGTACCCCAAGAGACCCAGTACTTC.